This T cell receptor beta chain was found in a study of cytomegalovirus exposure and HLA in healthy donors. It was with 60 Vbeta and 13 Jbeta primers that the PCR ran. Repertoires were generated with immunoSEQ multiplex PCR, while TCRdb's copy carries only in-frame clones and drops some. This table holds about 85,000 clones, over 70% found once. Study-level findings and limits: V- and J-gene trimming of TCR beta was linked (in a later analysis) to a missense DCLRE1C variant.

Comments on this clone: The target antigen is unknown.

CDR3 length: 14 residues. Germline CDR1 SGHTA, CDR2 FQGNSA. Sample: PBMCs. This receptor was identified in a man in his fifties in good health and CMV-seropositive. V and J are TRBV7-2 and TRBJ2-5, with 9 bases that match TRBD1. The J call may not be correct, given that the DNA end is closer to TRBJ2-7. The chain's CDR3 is CASSSTGGRNEQYF. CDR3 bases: TGTGCCAGCAGCTCTACAGGGGGCAGGAACGAGCAGTACTTC.